This entry describes one T cell receptor (beta chain). Its antigen is still unknown. No base quality values were provided; no much bigger clone lies one nucleotide off. RNA was isolated from bulk, unsorted tissue, and RNA quality was assessed with a NanoDrop ND-1000 and an Agilent 2100. The normal lung samples consisted of distant non-tumor tissue collected more than 3 cm from the tumor edge. The donors were newly diagnosed lung cancer patients admitted for thoracic surgery in China from August to November 2014 who had not received prior chemotherapy. Anyone who had undergone radiotherapy or chemotherapy before, or who had another cancer at the same time, was left out of the study. Surgical tissue pieces of 1-2 cm3 were preserved in RNAlater solution and were kept at -80 degrees C until use. This record belongs to a study of tumor and adjacent non-tumor tissue in lung cancer (dated by TCRdb to 2016 to 2019). Regarding the complete study: Patients with adenocarcinoma (about 12), squamous cell carcinoma (2) and small cell lung cancer (1) were included in the cohort. The roughly 15 enrolled patients, of whom 10 were men and 5 were women, were aged about 30 to 80 years and were diagnosed with TNM stage I to III disease. Sequencing produced more than 100,000,000 productive TCRbeta reads in total, an average of approximately 4 million reads per sample. The study compared bulk TCRbeta repertoires between lung tumor tissue and matched distant non-tumor lung tissue from over 12 lung cancer patients. TCRbeta CDR3 sequencing was performed on thirty paired specimens, with one tumor sample and one normal lung sample collected per patient. The research as a whole found: Because peripheral blood was not sequenced, the blood TCRbeta repertoires of the lung cancer patients in the study went unexamined. A significantly larger cumulative share of the repertoire was made up by the top 100 clones in normal lung than in tumor tissue. The sequencing platform is not named in the methods, and unique molecular identifiers are not mentioned. With only roughly 14 patients in the cohort, the authors noted that larger samples and more detailed clinical data are needed. Tumor tissue showed significantly higher TCR diversity (inverse Simpson) than normal lung tissue, at around 450 vs 150 (P = 0.0075, Mann-Whitney U test). Younger patients had significantly higher TCR diversity, and higher tumor TCR diversity was associated with shorter overall and disease-free survival.

The library was made by multiplex PCR. Sequencing relied on an Illumina HiSeq 2500. Following protocols modified from ARM-PCR, the researchers constructed TCRbeta libraries through three rounds of nested PCR with primers (Table S4). PCR products of 200-500 bp were gel-excised and purified with the QIAquick gel extraction kit before sequencing. The study's processing was this. Trimmomatic was used to clean the reads, FLASH merged the cleaned reads into complete CDR3 sequences, and MiTCR assigned the sequences to V(D)J germline segments. VDJtools was used to compute clonal diversity as the inverse Simpson's index. Productive reads were defined as in-frame sequences without a premature stop codon. TCRdb took the public reads, trimmed them with fastp at Q25, ran MiXCR for clone calling and kept in-frame beta chains. For every CDR3 protein sequence, its rows merge into one entry that carries the most common genes and DNA. For this entry, the V and J calls and clone size follow TCRdb and not the study's own pipeline. The sample records 75,000 to 95,000 distinct CDR3 sequences, around three quarters of which are singletons. The ten largest clones capture 20% to 25% of the sample.

The CDR3 goes from the cysteine to the phenylalanine over 15 residues. Kept here is only the CDR3 DNA, which spans 45 bases and is read in frame from base 1. CDR1 and CDR2 are read off the germline V gene (reference sequence) as SGHNT and YYREEE. V lost 1 base and J lost 0 bases; the stretch between them is 9 bases long. The sequencing sample was made of distant non-tumor lung tissue. The receptor comes from a woman aged 45-65 years with non-small cell lung cancer. The sequence joins TRBV5-4 to TRBJ2-3; D gene: possibly TRBD2, on 6 matching bases. The CDR3 in this case is CASSLSGTSTDTQYF. The DNA is TGTGCCAGCAGCTTGTCTGGGACTAGCACAGATACGCAGTATTTT.